This T cell receptor beta chain appears in the sequencing data of a study of T cell clonotyping in hematopoietic cell transplantation. Study-wide results and limits: Broader posttransplant TCR repertoire diversity was predicted by graft donor and pretransplant recipient Inverse Simpson Index values.

A note on this clone: No antigen is known for it.

Using immunoSEQ multiplex PCR, the repertoire was profiled, and TCRdb retains in-frame clones only, with some absent. This sample has roughly 40,000 clones, with about 93% found just once. The V gene lost 8 bases and the J gene lost 6 bases, with 26 bases spanning the gap. From germline, CDR1 is MNHEY and CDR2 SMNVEV (reference sequence). The CDR3 length is 17 residues. The TCR originated in a woman aged 50 to 60 in good health. Some clones in this sample may be carry-over from other donors' samples. The rearrangement joins TRBV27 to TRBJ1-5, with a possible D match to TRBD1 (5 bases). Specimen: peripheral blood mononuclear cells. The CDR3 DNA reads TGTGCCAGCCGCCTTTGGGGCGAGAGAGATTTCGGTCAGCCCCAGCATTTT. As protein: CASRLWGERDFGQPQHF.